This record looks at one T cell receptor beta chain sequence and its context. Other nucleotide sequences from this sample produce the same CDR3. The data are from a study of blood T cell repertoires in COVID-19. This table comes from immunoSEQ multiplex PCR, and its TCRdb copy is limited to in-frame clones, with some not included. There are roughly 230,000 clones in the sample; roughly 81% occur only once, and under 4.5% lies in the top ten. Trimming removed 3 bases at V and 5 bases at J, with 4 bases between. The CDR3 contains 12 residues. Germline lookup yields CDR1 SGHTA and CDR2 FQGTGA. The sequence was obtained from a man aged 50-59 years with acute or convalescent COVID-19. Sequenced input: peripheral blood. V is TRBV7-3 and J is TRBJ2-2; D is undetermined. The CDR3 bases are TGTGCCAGCAGCTTGGAGACCGGGGAGCTGTTTTTT. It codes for CASSLETGELFF.